What follows are 10 T cell receptor beta chains derived from one specimen sequenced in a study of cytomegalovirus exposure and HLA in healthy donors. It was with 60 Vbeta and 13 Jbeta primers that the PCR ran. Profiling relied on immunoSEQ multiplex PCR, and the TCRdb table lists in-frame clones only, not all of them. The sample contains approximately 140,000 clones, 78% of which appear only once. The source material was PBMCs. These receptors all come from a woman in her thirties or forties in good health and CMV-seropositive.

CDR3 loop: CSAGTLEVQYF. Written as DNA, the CDR3 is TGCAGCGCGGGAACTCTCGAGGTGCAGTACTTC. This rearrangement joins TRBV29-1 to TRBJ2-7, with D possibly matching TRBD2 (5 bases). The CDR3 has 11 residues. Germline loops: CDR1 SQVTM, CDR2 ANQGSEA. The germline V and J ends were trimmed by 7 bases and 9 bases, with 16 bases remaining between them.

The chain uses TRBV6-5 and TRBJ1-2; unclear D gene. The CDR3 is 13 residues long. Germline V gene data show CDR1 as MNHEY and CDR2 as SVGAGI. V was shortened by 6 bases and J by 4 bases, with 12 bases between the two germline ends. CDR3 in DNA: TGTGCCAGCAGAGCCGATACCCTCTATGGCTACACCTTC. Translation: CASRADTLYGYTF.

The gene calls are TRBV28 and TRBJ2-6; unclear D gene. CDR1 is MDHEN, CDR2 SYDVKM, per germline. With 2 bases removed from V and 0 bases from J, the gap between germline ends came to 8 bases. The CDR3 has 16 amino acids. CDR3 nucleotide sequence: TGTGCCAGCAGTTTAGCACAAATCTCTGGGGCCAACGTCCTGACTTTC. Protein: CASSLAQISGANVLTF.

This clone was counted a few times. The chain joins TRBV29-1 to TRBJ1-1, with a weak D call TRBD1 (6 bases). The CDR3 covers 15 residues. V was trimmed by 6 bases and J by 1 base, leaving 18 bases between them. The germline V gene encodes CDR1 SQVTM and CDR2 ANQGSEA. CDR3 sequence reads: CSVPKLGGANTEAFF. The CDR3 DNA reads TGCAGCGTCCCAAAACTGGGGGGGGCGAACACTGAAGCTTTCTTT.

The J gene is TRBJ1-5, the V gene TRBV27, with no clear D. CDR1 and CDR2 (germline): MNHEY, SMNVEV (reference sequence). The germline V and J ends were trimmed by 8 bases and 0 bases, with 14 bases remaining between them. This CDR3 spans 15 amino acids. This CDR3 reads CASRLTSYSNQPQHF. The DNA for the CDR3 is TGTGCCAGCCGACTGACTTCTTATAGCAATCAGCCCCAGCATTTT.

The chain carries TRBV29-1 and TRBJ1-2; D not resolved. The CDR3 runs to 14 residues. Germline-derived CDR1 and CDR2 are SQVTM and ANQGSEA. V lost 6 bases to trimming and J lost 6 bases, with 20 bases between them. The CDR3 protein is CSVLTGSEVDGYTF. CDR3 nucleotides: TGCAGCGTCCTGACTGGGTCAGAAGTAGATGGCTACACCTTC.

The chain links TRBV18 to TRBJ2-1; possible D gene TRBD1, 5 bases. The V gene's germline CDR1 is KGHSH and CDR2 LQKENI. This CDR3 is 15 amino acids long. V was shortened by 2 bases and J by 3 bases, with 11 bases between the two germline ends. In DNA, the CDR3 is TGTGCCAGCTCACCATCGCAGGGTGGCTACAATGAGCAGTTCTTC. It encodes CASSPSQGGYNEQFF.

V and J are TRBV28 and TRBJ2-5; D is undetermined. Between the trimmed V and J ends, which lost 5 bases and 0 bases, there was a span of 10 bases. The V gene's germline CDR1 is MDHEN and CDR2 SYDVKM. The CDR3 has 14 amino acids. CDR3 amino acids: CASSLGRHQETQYF. In DNA, the CDR3 is TGTGCCAGCAGTCTTGGCAGGCACCAAGAGACCCAGTACTTC.

With regard to this clone: This sample also contains other DNA sequences that code for the same CDR3. The rearrangement uses TRBV2 and TRBJ1-4, with D perhaps TRBD1 (5 bases). Looked up from germline, CDR1 is SNHLY and CDR2 is FYNNEI. The CDR3 contains 14 residues. V was shortened by 6 bases and J by 4 bases, with 12 bases between the two germline ends. In nucleotides, the CDR3 is TGTGCCAGCAGGTTGGGGCAGGGTAATGAAAAACTGTTTTTT. It encodes CASRLGQGNEKLFF.

The sample holds a few counts of this clone. The chain is built from TRBV11-3 and TRBJ1-4; TRBD1 matches 7 bases. Per germline, CDR1 SGHNT and CDR2 YENEEA. The trim removed 5 bases at V and 4 bases at J, leaving 4 bases unmatched. This CDR3 comprises 14 residues. In DNA, the CDR3 is TGTGCCAGCAGCCGAGACAGGGATAATGAAAAACTGTTTTTT. Residues: CASSRDRDNEKLFF.